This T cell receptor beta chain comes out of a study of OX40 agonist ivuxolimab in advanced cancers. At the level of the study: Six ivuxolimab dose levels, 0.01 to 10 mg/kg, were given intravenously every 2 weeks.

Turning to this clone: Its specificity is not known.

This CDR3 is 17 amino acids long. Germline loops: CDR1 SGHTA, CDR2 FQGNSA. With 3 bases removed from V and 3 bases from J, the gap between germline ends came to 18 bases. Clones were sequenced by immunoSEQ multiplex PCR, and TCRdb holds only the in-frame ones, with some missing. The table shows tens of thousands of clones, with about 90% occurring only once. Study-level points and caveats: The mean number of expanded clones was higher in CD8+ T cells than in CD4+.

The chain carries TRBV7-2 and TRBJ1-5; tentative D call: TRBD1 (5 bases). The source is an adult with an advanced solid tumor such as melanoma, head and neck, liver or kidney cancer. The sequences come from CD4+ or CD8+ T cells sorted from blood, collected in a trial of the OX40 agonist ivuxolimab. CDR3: CASSFDGAGSINQPQHF. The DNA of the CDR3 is TGTGCCAGCAGCTTCGACGGGGCGGGTTCCATCAATCAGCCCCAGCATTTT.